This T cell receptor beta chain is from a study of OX40 agonist ivuxolimab in advanced cancers. In the study overall: Clinicians treated patients with ivuxolimab, an agonistic anti-OX40 (CD134) antibody.

Whole-study results and caveats: Not determined was the antigen specificity of the expanded peripheral T cells.

TCRdb's table, derived via immunoSEQ multiplex PCR, lists solely in-frame clones and lacks some. Here the sample spans roughly 25,000 clones, approximately 77% being singletons. Worth noting for this clone: Its antigen is still unknown.

Sampling of blood occurred at baseline, cycle 4 day 1, and cycle 7 day 1. The clonotype originates from an adult with an advanced solid tumor such as melanoma, head and neck, liver or kidney cancer. The sample consisted of CD4+ or CD8+ T cells sorted from blood, taken in a trial of the OX40 agonist ivuxolimab.

The CDR3 here is CASSFDRRTNYGYTF. The DNA for the CDR3 is TGTGCCAGCAGCTTTGACAGGAGGACTAACTATGGCTACACCTTC. The rearrangement links TRBV5-8 to TRBJ1-2, with D tentatively TRBD1 (6 bases). Germline V gene sequence: CDR1 SGHTS, CDR2 YDEGEE. Trimming pared 2 bases from V and 0 bases from J, leaving 11 bases between. The length of the CDR3 is 15 residues. Variable domain in full (rest from reference TRBV5-8 and TRBJ1-2): EAGVTQSPTHLIKTRGQQATLRCSPISGHTSVYWYQQALGLGLQFLLWYDEGEERNRGNFPPRFSGRQFPNYSSELNVNALELEDSALYLCASSFDRRTNYGYTFGSGTRLTVV.